This is a list of T cell receptor beta chains from one sample in a study of T cell responses to AZD1222 COVID-19 vaccine. TCRdb keeps only in-frame clones here, not all; method: immunoSEQ multiplex PCR. This sample has approximately 120,000 clones, with 90% to 95% found just once. This specimen was peripheral blood, taken on day 0 of AZD1222 vaccination. The receptors shown here come from an adult in good health. The conserved cysteine and the conserved F or W are not part of the CDR3 here.

v_call,j_call,cdr3_aa
TRBV21-1,TRBJ1-2,AIKSRARFAGYT
TRBV11-1,TRBJ1-1,ASSLLGRQAF
TRBV2,TRBJ1-4,ASSRGSGTGGAYEKLF
TRBV12-3/TRBV12-4,TRBJ1-2,ASSPGRNYGYT
TRBV27,TRBJ2-7,ASSLLVAGLYEQY
TRBV5-4,TRBJ2-7,ASSLDSYYEQY
TRBV3-1/TRBV3-2,TRBJ2-3,ASSQDLGQADTQY
TRBV2,TRBJ2-1,ASTLGTSGYNEQF
TRBV7-9,TRBJ1-2,ASSSDRGRDYGYT
TRBV18,TRBJ1-1,ASSSGQEDTEAF
TRBV19,TRBJ1-3,ASSKNRQERSGNTIY
TRBV29-1,TRBJ2-5,SVEGAGGRETQY
TRBV29-1,TRBJ1-2,SVVDPGLDGYT
TRBV7-2,TRBJ1-1,ASSPRGVANTEAF
TRBV3-1/TRBV3-2,TRBJ1-5,ASSQDGRGGNQPQH
TRBV29-1,TRBJ1-3,SVEGGGSGNTIY
TRBV5-8,TRBJ1-6,ASSRGRNFWNSPLH
TRBV19,TRBJ2-7,ASRPGQNSYEQY
TRBV6-5,TRBJ2-7,ASSYSGQGVFEQY
TRBV6-5,TRBJ2-1,ASSYFGGGPDEQF
TRBV3-1/TRBV3-2,TRBJ2-7,ASRQTGLNYEQY
TRBV18,TRBJ1-2,ASSSTEGFYGYT
TRBV30,TRBJ1-4,AWSGGQGVTNEKLF
TRBV9,TRBJ1-5,ASSVDENQPQH